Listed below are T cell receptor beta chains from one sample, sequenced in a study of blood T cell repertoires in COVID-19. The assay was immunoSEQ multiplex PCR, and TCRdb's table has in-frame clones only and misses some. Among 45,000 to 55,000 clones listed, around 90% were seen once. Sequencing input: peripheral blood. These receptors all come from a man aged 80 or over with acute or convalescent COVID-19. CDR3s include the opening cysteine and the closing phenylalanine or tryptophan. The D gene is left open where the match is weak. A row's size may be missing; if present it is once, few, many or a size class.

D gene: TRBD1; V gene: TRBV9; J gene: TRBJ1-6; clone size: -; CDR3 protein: CASSETGGGSPLHF; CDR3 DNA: TGTGCCAGCAGCGAGACAGGGGGAGGCTCACCCCTCCACTTT
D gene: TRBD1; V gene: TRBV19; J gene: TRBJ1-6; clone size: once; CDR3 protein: CASSSQGTTYNSPLHF; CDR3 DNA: TGTGCCAGTAGTTCACAGGGGACAACCTATAATTCACCCCTCCACTTT
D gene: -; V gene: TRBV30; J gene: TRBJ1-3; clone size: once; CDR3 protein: CAWREWREFSGNTIYF; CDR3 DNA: TGTGCCTGGAGGGAATGGAGAGAGTTCTCTGGAAACACCATATATTTT
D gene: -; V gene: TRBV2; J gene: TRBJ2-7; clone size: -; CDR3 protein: CASSGTVRTYEQYF; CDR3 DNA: TGTGCCAGCAGTGGGACAGTTAGAACCTACGAGCAGTACTTC
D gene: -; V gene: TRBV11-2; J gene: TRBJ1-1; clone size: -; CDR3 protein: CASSHRDKTEAFF; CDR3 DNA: TGTGCCAGCAGCCACCGGGACAAGACTGAAGCTTTCTTT
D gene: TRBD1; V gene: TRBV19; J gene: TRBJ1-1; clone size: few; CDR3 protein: CASSISGQGAVEAEAFF; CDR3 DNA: TGTGCCAGTAGTATCTCAGGACAGGGGGCTGTGGAAGCTGAAGCTTTCTTT
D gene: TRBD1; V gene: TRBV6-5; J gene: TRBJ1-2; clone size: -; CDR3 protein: CASRTGGQGVLGYTF; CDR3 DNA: TGTGCCAGCAGGACAGGGGGACAGGGGGTCCTTGGCTACACCTTC
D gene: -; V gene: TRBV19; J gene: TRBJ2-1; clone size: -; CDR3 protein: CASSMRQLDEQFF; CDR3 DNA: TGTGCCAGTAGTATGAGGCAGCTCGATGAGCAGTTCTTC
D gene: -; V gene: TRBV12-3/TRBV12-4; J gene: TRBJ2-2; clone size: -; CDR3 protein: CAGRKEGGELFF; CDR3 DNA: TGTGCCGGTAGGAAGGAGGGCGGGGAGCTGTTTTTT
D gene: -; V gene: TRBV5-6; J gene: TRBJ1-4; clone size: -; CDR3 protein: CASSSIQGSTNEKLFF; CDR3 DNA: TGTGCCAGCAGCTCGATACAGGGATCAACTAATGAAAAACTGTTTTTT
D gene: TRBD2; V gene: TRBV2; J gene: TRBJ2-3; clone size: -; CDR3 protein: CASSERGGGTDTQYF; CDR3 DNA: TGTGCCAGCAGTGAGAGGGGCGGGGGGACAGATACGCAGTATTTT
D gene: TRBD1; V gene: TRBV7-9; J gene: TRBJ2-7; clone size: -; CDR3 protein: CASSRDSWDEQYF; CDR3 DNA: TGTGCCAGCAGCCGGGACAGCTGGGACGAGCAGTACTTC
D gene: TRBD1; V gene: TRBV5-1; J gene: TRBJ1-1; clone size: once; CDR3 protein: CASRGTTGATEAFF; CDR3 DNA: TGCGCCAGCAGGGGGACCACAGGGGCCACTGAAGCTTTCTTT
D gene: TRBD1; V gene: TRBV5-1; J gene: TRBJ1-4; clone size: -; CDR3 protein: CASSFGQGNEKLFF; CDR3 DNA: TGCGCCAGCAGCTTTGGACAGGGGAACGAAAAACTGTTTTTT
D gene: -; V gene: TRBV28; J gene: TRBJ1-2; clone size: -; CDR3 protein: CASSRRQNYGYTF; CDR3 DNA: TGTGCCAGCAGCCGCCGACAGAACTATGGCTACACCTTC
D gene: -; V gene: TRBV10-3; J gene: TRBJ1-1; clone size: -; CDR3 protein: CAISESQGNTEAFF; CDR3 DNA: TGTGCCATCAGTGAGTCCCAGGGAAACACTGAAGCTTTCTTT
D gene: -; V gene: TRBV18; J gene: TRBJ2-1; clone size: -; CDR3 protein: CASSPGQDNEQFF; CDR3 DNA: TGTGCCAGCTCACCTGGCCAAGACAATGAGCAGTTCTTC
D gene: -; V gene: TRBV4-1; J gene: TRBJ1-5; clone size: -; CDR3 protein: CASSQAGGTVSNQPQHF; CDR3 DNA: TGCGCCAGCAGCCAAGCGGGGGGAACAGTTAGCAATCAGCCCCAGCATTTT
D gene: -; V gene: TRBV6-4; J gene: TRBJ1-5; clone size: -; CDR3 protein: CASSEQRDQPQHF; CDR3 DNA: TGTGCCAGCAGTGAACAGAGGGATCAGCCCCAGCATTTT
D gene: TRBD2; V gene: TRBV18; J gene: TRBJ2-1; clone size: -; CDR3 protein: CASSRGGGPPSYNEQFF; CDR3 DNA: TGTGCCAGCTCACGGGGCGGGGGGCCCCCTTCCTACAATGAGCAGTTCTTC
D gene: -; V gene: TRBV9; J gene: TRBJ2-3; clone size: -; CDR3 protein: CASSRDSLTDTQYF; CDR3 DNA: TGTGCCAGCAGCCGGGACTCCCTCACAGATACGCAGTATTTT
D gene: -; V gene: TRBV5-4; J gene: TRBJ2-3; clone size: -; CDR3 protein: CASKRILGTDTQYF; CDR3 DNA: TGTGCCAGCAAGAGAATCCTGGGCACAGATACGCAGTATTTT
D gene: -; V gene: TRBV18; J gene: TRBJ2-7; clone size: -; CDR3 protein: CASSPSGMTGEQYF; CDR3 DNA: TGTGCCAGCTCACCTTCCGGGATGACGGGCGAGCAGTACTTC
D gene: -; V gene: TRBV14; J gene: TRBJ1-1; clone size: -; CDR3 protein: CASTPLTATIENTEAFF; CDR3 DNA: TGTGCCAGCACCCCATTGACAGCGACGATAGAGAACACTGAAGCTTTCTTT
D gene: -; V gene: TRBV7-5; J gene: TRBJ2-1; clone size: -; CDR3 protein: CVRSSARDREAESPCGEQFF; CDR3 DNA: TGTGTCAGAAGCTCGGCCCGGGACAGAGAGGCCGAGAGTCCGTGTGGTGAGCAGTTCTTC
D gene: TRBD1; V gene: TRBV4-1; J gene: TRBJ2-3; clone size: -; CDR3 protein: CASSQRSRDRVADTQYF; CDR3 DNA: TGCGCCAGCAGCCAACGATCCCGGGACAGGGTGGCAGATACGCAGTATTTT
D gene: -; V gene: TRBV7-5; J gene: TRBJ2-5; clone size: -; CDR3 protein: CVRSPGSGGRIQETQYF; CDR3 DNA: TGTGTCAGAAGCCCAGGGTCCGGCGGCAGGATCCAAGAGACCCAGTACTTC
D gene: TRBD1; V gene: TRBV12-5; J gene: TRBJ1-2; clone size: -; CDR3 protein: CASGEDRGSYGYTF; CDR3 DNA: TGTGCTAGTGGTGAGGACAGGGGGAGCTATGGCTACACCTTC
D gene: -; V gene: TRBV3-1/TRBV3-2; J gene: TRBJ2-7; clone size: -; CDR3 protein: CASRQGPNEQYF; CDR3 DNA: TGTGCCAGCAGACAGGGCCCGAACGAGCAGTACTTC
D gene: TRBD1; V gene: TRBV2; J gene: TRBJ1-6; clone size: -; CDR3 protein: CASSENRQGNSPLHF; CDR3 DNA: TGTGCCAGCAGTGAAAATAGACAGGGGAATTCACCCCTCCACTTT
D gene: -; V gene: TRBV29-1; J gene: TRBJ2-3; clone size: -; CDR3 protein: CSAGQPTDTQYF; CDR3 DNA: TGCAGCGCTGGACAGCCCACAGATACGCAGTATTTT
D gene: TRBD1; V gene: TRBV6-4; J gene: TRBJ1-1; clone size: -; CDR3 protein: CASRWTGVTEAFF; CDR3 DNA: TGTGCCAGCAGATGGACAGGGGTCACTGAAGCTTTCTTT
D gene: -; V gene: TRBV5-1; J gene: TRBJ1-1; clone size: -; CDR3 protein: CASNPVSGTEAFF; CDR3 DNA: TGCGCCAGCAACCCGGTATCCGGCACTGAAGCTTTCTTT
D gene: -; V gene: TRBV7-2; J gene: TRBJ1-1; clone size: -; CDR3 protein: CASSPDSPYMGFF; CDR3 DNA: TGTGCCAGCAGCCCGGACAGCCCCTATATGGGTTTCTTT
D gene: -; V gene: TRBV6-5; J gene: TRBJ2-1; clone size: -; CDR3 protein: CASRDTSNEQFF; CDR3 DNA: TGTGCCAGCAGGGACACTTCCAATGAGCAGTTCTTC
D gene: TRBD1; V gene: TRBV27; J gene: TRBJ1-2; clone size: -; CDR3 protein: CASSPPGTGNSRGYTF; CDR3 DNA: TGTGCCAGCAGTCCCCCCGGGACAGGGAATTCGAGAGGCTACACCTTC
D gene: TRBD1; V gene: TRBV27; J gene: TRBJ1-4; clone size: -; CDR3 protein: CASRRIQGHEKLFF; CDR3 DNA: TGTGCCAGCCGGAGGATACAGGGGCATGAAAAACTGTTTTTT
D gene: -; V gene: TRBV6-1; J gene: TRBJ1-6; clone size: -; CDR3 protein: CASSEVGLANSPLHF; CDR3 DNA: TGTGCCAGCAGTGAAGTGGGACTTGCTAATTCACCCCTCCACTTT
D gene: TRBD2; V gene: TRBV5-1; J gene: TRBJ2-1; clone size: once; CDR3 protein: CASSATSGLTEQFF; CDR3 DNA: TGCGCCAGCAGCGCCACTAGCGGGTTAACTGAGCAGTTCTTC
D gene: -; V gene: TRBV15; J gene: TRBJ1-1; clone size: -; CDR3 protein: CATSDRVHTSEAFF; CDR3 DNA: TGTGCCACCAGCGACCGGGTTCATACAAGTGAAGCTTTCTTT
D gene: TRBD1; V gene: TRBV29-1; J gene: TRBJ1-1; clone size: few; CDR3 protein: CSVVGYRGITEAFF; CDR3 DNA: TGCAGCGTCGTGGGCTACAGGGGGATCACTGAAGCTTTCTTT
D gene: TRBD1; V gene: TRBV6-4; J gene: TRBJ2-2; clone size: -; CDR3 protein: CASSRQGHTGELFF; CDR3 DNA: TGTGCCAGCAGTCGACAGGGTCATACCGGGGAGCTGTTTTTT
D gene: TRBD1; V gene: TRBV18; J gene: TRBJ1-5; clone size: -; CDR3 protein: CASSKTGTSNQPQHF; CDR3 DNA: TGTGCCAGCTCAAAGACAGGGACGAGCAATCAGCCCCAGCATTTT
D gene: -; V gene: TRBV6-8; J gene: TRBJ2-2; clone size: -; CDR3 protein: CASRGGRHANTGELFF; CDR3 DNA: TGTGCCAGCAGGGGAGGAAGGCACGCGAACACCGGGGAGCTGTTTTTT
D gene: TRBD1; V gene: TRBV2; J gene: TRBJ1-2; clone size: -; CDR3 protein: CASSGDRPTF; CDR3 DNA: TGTGCCAGCAGTGGGGACAGACCCACCTTC
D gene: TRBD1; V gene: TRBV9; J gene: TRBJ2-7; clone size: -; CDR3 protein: CASSPRLGTGSYEQYF; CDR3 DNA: TGTGCCAGCAGCCCCCGATTGGGGACAGGTTCCTACGAGCAGTACTTC
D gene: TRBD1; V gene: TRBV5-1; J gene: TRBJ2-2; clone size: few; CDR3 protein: CASSLGDRGWTGELFF; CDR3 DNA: TGCGCCAGCAGCTTAGGGGACAGGGGTTGGACCGGGGAGCTGTTTTTT
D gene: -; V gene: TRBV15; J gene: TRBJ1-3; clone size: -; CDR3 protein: CATSRAPGDLSSGNTIYF; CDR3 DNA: TGTGCCACCAGCAGAGCCCCGGGGGACTTGAGCTCTGGAAACACCATATATTTT
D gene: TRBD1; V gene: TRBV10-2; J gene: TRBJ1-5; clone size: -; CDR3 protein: CASSSGQFDQPQHF; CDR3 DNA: TGCGCCAGCAGTTCGGGACAGTTTGATCAGCCCCAGCATTTT